The sequence of this T cell receptor beta chain was determined in a study of blood T cell repertoires in COVID-19. Study details: Both acute and convalescent COVID-19 samples were obtained from the United States, Italy and Spain. PBMCs, B-cell-depleted T cells, or T cells provided the cDNA or gDNA that made up the material.

Clones were read by immunoSEQ multiplex PCR, and TCRdb kept only the in-frame ones, dropping some. The sample has tens of thousands of clones, roughly nine tenths seen once; the top ten hold approximately 1.4%. Trimming cost V 4 bases and J 1 base; bases outside gene matches: 3. Germline CDR1 reads SGHDT; CDR2 reads YYEEEE. CDR3 length: 15 residues. The V gene is TRBV5-6, the J gene TRBJ2-2, with TRBD1 matching 8 bases. Source material: peripheral blood. The sequence came from a man aged 50 to 60 with acute or convalescent COVID-19. CDR3 nucleotides: TGTGCCAGCAGCGGCGGGACAGGGAACACCGGGGAGCTGTTTTTT. Translated, it gives CASSGGTGNTGELFF.